The next 4 T cell receptor beta chains were all read from a single sample in a study of blood T cell repertoires in COVID-19. Measured with immunoSEQ multiplex PCR; TCRdb has only the in-frame clones, and not every one. The sample yields 40,000 to 45,000 clones, 90% seen once. Sequenced sample: peripheral blood. The receptors stem from a human donor in a cohort sampled during active COVID-19.

V is TRBV7-9 and J is TRBJ2-1; no clear D gene. The CDR3 sequence is 12 residues long. V was pared by 5 bases and J by 9 bases, with 11 bases between. Germline CDR1 SEHNR, CDR2 FQNEAQ (reference sequence). CDR3 amino acids: CASSQALGEQFF. The CDR3 bases are TGTGCCAGCAGCCAGGCTCTGGGTGAGCAGTTCTTC.

About this clone itself: Within the sample, other DNA sequences also encode this same CDR3. This rearrangement joins TRBV5-1 to TRBJ2-5, with 7 bases matching TRBD1. This CDR3 contains 14 residues. Looked up from germline, CDR1 is SGHRS and CDR2 is YFSETQ. The J segment lost 1 base and the V segment lost 0 bases, leaving 0 bases of the junction unmatched. DNA of the CDR3: TGCGCCAGCAGCTTGGCAGGGGGCCAAGAGACCCAGTACTTC. Amino acids: CASSLAGGQETQYF.

A note on this clone: The junction shows a germline mismatch at one end, possibly a read error. The chain links TRBV12-3 or TRBV12-4 to TRBJ1-2, with a weak D call TRBD1 (5 bases). This CDR3 has 12 amino acids. DNA for the CDR3: TGTGCCAGCAGTCCACGAATGACAGTCCCCAACTTC. This sequence encodes CASSPRMTVPNF.

V usage is TRBV4-1 and J usage is TRBJ2-2; TRBD2 agrees at 16 bases. CDR1 MGHRA and CDR2 YSYEKL come from the germline V gene. The junction had 3 bases not matched to a gene; V was cut back by 0 bases and J by 5 bases. This CDR3 is 18 amino acids long. The CDR3 here is CASSQDPGLAGGTGELFF. The CDR3, as DNA: TGCGCCAGCAGCCAAGACCCGGGACTAGCGGGGGGGACCGGGGAGCTGTTTTTT.